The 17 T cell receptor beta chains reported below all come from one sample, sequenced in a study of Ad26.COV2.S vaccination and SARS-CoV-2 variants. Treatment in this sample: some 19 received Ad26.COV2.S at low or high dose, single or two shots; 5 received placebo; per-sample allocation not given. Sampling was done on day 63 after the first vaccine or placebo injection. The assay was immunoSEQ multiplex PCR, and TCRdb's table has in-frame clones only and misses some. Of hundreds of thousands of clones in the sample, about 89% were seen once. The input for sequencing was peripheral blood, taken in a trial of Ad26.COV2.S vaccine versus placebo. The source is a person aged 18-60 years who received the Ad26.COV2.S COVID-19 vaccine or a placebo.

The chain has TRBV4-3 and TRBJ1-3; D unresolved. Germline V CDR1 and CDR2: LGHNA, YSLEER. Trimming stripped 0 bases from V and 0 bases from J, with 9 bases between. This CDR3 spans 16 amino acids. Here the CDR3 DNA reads TGCGCCAGCAGCCAAGACCCAGGTGCCTCTGGAAACACCATATATTTT. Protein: CASSQDPGASGNTIYF.

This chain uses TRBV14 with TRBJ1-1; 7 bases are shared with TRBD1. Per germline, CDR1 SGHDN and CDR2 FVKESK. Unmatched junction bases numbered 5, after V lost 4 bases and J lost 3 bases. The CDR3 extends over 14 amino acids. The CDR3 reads CASSLQGGYTEAFF. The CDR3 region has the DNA TGTGCCAGCAGCCTTCAGGGGGGGTACACTGAAGCTTTCTTT.

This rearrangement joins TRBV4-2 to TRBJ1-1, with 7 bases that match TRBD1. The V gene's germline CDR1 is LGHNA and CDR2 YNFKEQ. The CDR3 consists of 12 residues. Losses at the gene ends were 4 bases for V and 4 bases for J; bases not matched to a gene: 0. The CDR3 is CASSPGGTEAFF. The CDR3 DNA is TGTGCCAGCAGCCCAGGGGGCACTGAAGCTTTCTTT.

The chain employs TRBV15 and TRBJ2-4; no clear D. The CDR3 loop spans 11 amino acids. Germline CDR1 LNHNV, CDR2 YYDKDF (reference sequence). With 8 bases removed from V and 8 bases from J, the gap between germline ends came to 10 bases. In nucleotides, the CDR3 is TGTGCCACCGCTCTTTTGGACATTCAGTACTTC. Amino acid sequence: CATALLDIQYF.

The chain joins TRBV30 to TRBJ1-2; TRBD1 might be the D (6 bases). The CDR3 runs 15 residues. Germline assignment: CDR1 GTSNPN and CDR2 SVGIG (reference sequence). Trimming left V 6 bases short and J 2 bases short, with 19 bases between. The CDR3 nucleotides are TGTGCCTGTGACAGGATAATCACTATCAACTATGGCTACACCTTC. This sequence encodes CACDRIITINYGYTF.

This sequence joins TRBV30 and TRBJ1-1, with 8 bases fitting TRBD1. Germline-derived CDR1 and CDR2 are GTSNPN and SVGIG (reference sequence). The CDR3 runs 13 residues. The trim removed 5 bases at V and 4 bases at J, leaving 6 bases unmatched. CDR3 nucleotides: TGTGCCTGGGGAAACAGGGGGGGCACTGAAGCTTTCTTT. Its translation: CAWGNRGGTEAFF.

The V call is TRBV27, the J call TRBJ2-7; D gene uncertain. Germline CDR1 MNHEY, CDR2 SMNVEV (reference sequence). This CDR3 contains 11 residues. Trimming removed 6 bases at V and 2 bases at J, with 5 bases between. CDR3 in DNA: TGTGCCAGCAGGGGAACCTACGAGCAGTACTTC. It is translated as CASRGTYEQYF.

For the CDR3, the DNA is TGTGCCAGCAGCTTGGAAGCGGGCGGCGGGGAGCTGTTTTTT. Residues: CASSLEAGGGELFF. The chain recombines TRBV5-6 with TRBJ2-2; tentatively, D is TRBD2 (6 bases). The germline V gene encodes CDR1 SGHDT and CDR2 YYEEEE. V lost 0 bases and J lost 7, with 10 bases in between. The CDR3 runs 14 residues.

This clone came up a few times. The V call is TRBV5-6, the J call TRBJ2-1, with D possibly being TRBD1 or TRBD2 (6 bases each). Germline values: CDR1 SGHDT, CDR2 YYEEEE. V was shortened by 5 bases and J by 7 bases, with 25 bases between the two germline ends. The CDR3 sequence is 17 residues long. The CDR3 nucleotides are TGTGCCAGCAGTCCTCGGGGTGGAGGGGGAGTTATAAATGAGCAGTTCTTC. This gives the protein CASSPRGGGGVINEQFF. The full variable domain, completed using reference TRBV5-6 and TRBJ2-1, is DAGVTQSPTHLIKTRGQQVTLRCSPKSGHDTVSWYQQALGQGPQFIFQYYEEEERQRGNFPDRFSGHQFPNYSSELNVNALLLGDSALYLCASSPRGGGGVINEQFFGPGTRLTVL.

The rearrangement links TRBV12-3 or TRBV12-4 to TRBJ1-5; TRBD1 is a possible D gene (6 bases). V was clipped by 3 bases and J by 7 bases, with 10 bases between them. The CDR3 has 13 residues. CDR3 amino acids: CASSLGGQQPQHF. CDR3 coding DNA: TGTGCCAGCAGTTTGGGGGGGCAGCAGCCCCAGCATTTT.

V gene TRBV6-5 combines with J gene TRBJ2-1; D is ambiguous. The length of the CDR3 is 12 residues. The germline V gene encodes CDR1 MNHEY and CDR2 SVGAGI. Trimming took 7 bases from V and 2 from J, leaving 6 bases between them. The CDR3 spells CASTSAYNEQFF. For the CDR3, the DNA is TGTGCCAGCACCTCAGCCTACAATGAGCAGTTCTTC.

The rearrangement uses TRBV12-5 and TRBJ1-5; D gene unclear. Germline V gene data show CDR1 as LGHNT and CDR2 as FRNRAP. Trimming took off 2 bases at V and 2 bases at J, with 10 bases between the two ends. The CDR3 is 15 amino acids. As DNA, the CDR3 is TGTGCTAGTGGTTTGTTGACCAGTGGCAATCAGCCCCAGCATTTT. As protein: CASGLLTSGNQPQHF.

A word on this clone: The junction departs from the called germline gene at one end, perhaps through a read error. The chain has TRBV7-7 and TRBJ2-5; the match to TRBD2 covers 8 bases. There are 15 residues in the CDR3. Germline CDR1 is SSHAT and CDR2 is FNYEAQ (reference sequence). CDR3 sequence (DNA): TGTGCTAGCAGCTTAACCGGGACTAGTCGCGAGACCCAGTACTTC. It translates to CASSLTGTSRETQYF.

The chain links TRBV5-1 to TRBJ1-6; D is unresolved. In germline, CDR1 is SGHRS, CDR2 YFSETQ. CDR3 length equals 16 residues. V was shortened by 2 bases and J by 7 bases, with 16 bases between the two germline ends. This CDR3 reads CASSLIPGLQNSPLHF. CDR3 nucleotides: TGCGCCAGCAGCTTAATACCGGGCCTGCAGAATTCACCCCTCCACTTT.

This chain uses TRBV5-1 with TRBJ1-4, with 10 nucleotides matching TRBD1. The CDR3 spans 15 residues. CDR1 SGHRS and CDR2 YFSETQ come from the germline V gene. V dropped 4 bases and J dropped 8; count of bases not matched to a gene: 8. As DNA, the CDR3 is TGCGCCAGCAGCCCCGGGACAGGGGTAGACGAAAAACTGTTTTTT. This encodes CASSPGTGVDEKLFF.

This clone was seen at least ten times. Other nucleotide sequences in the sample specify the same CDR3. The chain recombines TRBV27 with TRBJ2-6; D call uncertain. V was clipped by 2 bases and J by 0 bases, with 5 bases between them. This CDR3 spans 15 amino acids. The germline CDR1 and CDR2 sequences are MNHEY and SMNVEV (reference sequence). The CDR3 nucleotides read TGTGCCAGCAGTTTAAGTCTCTCTGGGGCCAACGTCCTGACTTTC. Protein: CASSLSLSGANVLTF.

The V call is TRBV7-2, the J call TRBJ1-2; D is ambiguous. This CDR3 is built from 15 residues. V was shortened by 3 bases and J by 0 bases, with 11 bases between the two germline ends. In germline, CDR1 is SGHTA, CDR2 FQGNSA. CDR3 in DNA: TGTGCCAGCAGCTTTAGTCAGTCCCCTAACTATGGCTACACCTTC. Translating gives CASSFSQSPNYGYTF. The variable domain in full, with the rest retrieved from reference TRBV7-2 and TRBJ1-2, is GAGVSQSPSNKVTEKGKDVELRCDPISGHTALYWYRQSLGQGLEFLIYFQGNSAPDKSGLPSDRFSAERTGGSVSTLTIQRTQQEDSAVYLCASSFSQSPNYGYTFGSGTRLTVV.